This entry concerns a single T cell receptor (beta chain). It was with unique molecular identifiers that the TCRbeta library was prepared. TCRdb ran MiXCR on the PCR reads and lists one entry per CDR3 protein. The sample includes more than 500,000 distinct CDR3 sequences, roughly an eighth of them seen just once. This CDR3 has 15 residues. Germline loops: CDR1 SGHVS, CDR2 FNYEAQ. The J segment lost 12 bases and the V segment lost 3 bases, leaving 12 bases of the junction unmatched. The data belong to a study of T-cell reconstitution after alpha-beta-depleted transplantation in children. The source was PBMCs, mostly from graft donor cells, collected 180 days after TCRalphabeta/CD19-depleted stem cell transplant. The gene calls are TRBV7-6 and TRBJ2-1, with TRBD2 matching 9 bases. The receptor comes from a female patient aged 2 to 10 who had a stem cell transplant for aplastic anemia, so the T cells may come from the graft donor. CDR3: CASSFLSSGGSSQFF. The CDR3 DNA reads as TGTGCCAGCAGCTTTTTAAGTAGCGGGGGATCCTCGCAGTTCTTC.